These 6 T cell receptor beta chains were all obtained from the same sample, sequenced in a study of blood T cell repertoires in COVID-19 (dated by TCRdb to about 2020). Libraries were constructed by the immunoSEQ multiplex PCR assay. The source is immuneACCESS, and TCRdb retained only in-frame sequences with V and J called. Part of the clones is not carried over; for the studies checked, unresolved V genes explain less than half of this, and the remainder is unexplained. A total of some 200,000 clones appear in this sample, 85% to 90% of them only once. Of the sample, roughly 3% is held by the ten largest clones. The specimen sequenced was PBMCs or T cells enriched from blood (not recorded which). The origin of the receptors is a woman under 30 in a cohort exposed to, infected with or recovered from COVID-19 (not recorded which).

The chain has TRBV19 and TRBJ2-4; D may be TRBD1 (5 bases). Per the germline V gene, CDR1 is LNHDA and CDR2 is SQIVND (reference sequence). V was cut by 1 base and J by 8 bases, with 18 bases left in between. The CDR3 covers 16 residues. This CDR3 is CASSIAGLGNSDIQYF. The CDR3, as DNA: TGTGCCAGTAGTATAGCAGGGTTGGGGAATTCGGACATTCAGTACTTC.

A single count supports this clone. The chain uses TRBV7-2 and TRBJ1-6, with 7 bases that match TRBD1. Trimming cost V 4 bases and J 4 bases; bases outside gene matches: 7. Germline V gene data show CDR1 as SGHTA and CDR2 as FQGNSA. The CDR3 length is 16 residues. The CDR3 nucleotides are TGTGCCAGCAGCTCGAGAATACAGGGGTATAATTCACCCCTCCACTTT. Protein product: CASSSRIQGYNSPLHF.

J is TRBJ2-7 and V is TRBV29-1; TRBD1 matches at 10 bases. The junction had 9 bases not matched to a gene; V was cut back by 7 bases and J by 3 bases. In germline, CDR1 is SQVTM, CDR2 ANQGSEA. The CDR3 covers 14 residues. CDR3 protein: CSAILRDRGYEQYF. The DNA for the CDR3 is TGCAGCGCCATCCTACGGGACAGGGGCTACGAGCAGTACTTC.

This clone has only a few counts. The J gene is TRBJ2-2, the V gene TRBV29-1, with 7 bases lining up with TRBD2. CDR3 length: 15 amino acids. Germline trimming cut 4 bases from V and 2 bases from J; bases unmatched to any gene: 7. The germline V gene encodes CDR1 SQVTM and CDR2 ANQGSEA. In DNA, the CDR3 is TGCAGCGTTGCTAGCGGAGGTCTTAACACCGGGGAGCTGTTTTTT. This gives the protein CSVASGGLNTGELFF.

The J gene is TRBJ2-7, the V gene TRBV28, with D perhaps TRBD1 (6 bases). CDR3 length: 11 amino acids. V was shortened by 3 bases and J by 7 bases, with 7 bases between the two germline ends. Per the germline V gene, CDR1 is MDHEN and CDR2 is SYDVKM. CDR3 loop: CASSFRGEQYF. The CDR3 DNA reads as TGTGCCAGCAGTTTCAGGGGAGAGCAGTACTTC.

The CDR3 DNA reads TGTGCCAGCAGTTTAGCACAGGGTTTCTATGGCTACACCTTC. Translated: CASSLAQGFYGYTF. V is TRBV28 and J is TRBJ1-2; tentatively, D is TRBD1 (6 bases). Trimming left V 2 bases short and J 4 bases short, with 11 bases between. This CDR3 is built from 14 residues. CDR1 is MDHEN and CDR2 is SYDVKM in the germline V gene.